Below are 23 T cell receptor beta chains sequenced from a single sample in a study of long-term antiretroviral therapy in people with HIV. Survey level was the resolution at which the v3.0 immunoSEQ assay ran. The repertoire was sequenced with immunoSEQ multiplex PCR; TCRdb's copy has only in-frame clones and lacks some. The sample holds tens of thousands of clones, just under 95% seen once. This sample comprised unsorted PBMCs, obtained 5.3 years after starting antiretroviral therapy. These receptors were collected from a man in his fifties or sixties with HIV.

The rearrangement uses TRBV28 and TRBJ1-2, with TRBD1 identical over 7 bases. Unmatched junction bases numbered 12, after V lost 4 bases and J lost 1 base. Germline lookup yields CDR1 MDHEN and CDR2 SYDVKM. This CDR3 has 17 amino acids. CDR3 amino acids: CASSSLPGTASNYGYTF. The CDR3 DNA sequence: TGTGCCAGCAGTTCGCTACCCGGGACAGCCAGTAACTATGGCTACACCTTC.

The rearrangement joins TRBV28 to TRBJ1-2; D is uncertain. Between the trimmed V and J ends, which lost 3 bases and 4 bases, there was a span of 6 bases. This CDR3 region has 12 residues. Germline-derived CDR1 and CDR2 are MDHEN and SYDVKM. CDR3 nucleotides: TGTGCCAGCAGTTTGGGCGGCTATGGCTACACCTTC. Amino acids: CASSLGGYGYTF.

V is TRBV6-6 and J is TRBJ2-2; D gene ambiguous. The V and J ends lost 7 bases and 4 bases respectively, with 7 bases between them. The germline gives CDR1 MNHNY, CDR2 SVGAGI (reference sequence). This CDR3 spans 12 amino acids. The CDR3 protein is CASMPGTGELFF. CDR3 in DNA: TGTGCCAGCATGCCCGGCACCGGGGAGCTGTTTTTT.

The chain combines TRBV18 with TRBJ1-2; 9 bases are shared with TRBD1. The CDR3 covers 14 residues. Germline CDR1 reads KGHSH; CDR2 reads LQKENI. The trim removed 3 bases at V and 2 bases at J, leaving 1 base unmatched. CDR3 bases: TGTGCCAGCTCACCGACAGGGGGGAACTATGGCTACACCTTC. Residues: CASSPTGGNYGYTF. The whole variable domain, remainder taken from reference TRBV18 and TRBJ1-2, is NAGVMQNPRHLVRRRGQEARLRCSPMKGHSHVYWYRQLPEEGLKFMVYLQKENIIDESGMPKERFSAEFPKEGPSILRIQQVVRGDSAAYFCASSPTGGNYGYTFGSGTRLTVV.

The J gene is TRBJ2-2, the V gene TRBV12-2; the table's D call, TRBD1, has no DNA check behind it. TRBV12-2 is a pseudogene locus. The CDR3 sequence is 19 residues long. As DNA, the CDR3 is TGTGCAAGTCGCTTATGTAAGGGTTACAGGGATTCTAACACCGGGGAGCTGTTTTTT. This translates into CASRLCKGYRDSNTGELFF.

The chain recombines TRBV5-6 with TRBJ2-1; a possible D gene is TRBD1 (6 bases). V was shortened by 6 bases and J by 7 bases, with 20 bases between the two germline ends. Germline V lookup: CDR1 SGHDT, CDR2 YYEEEE. This CDR3 spans 15 amino acids. The CDR3 DNA reads TGTGCCAGCAACAGGGAATCCCGTCCTACAAATGAGCAGTTCTTC. As protein: CASNRESRPTNEQFF.

This rearrangement joins TRBV4-3 to TRBJ1-2; the match to TRBD1 covers 7 bases. This CDR3 is built from 14 residues. Per the germline V gene, CDR1 is LGHNA and CDR2 is YSLEER. The V segment lost 1 base and the J segment 10 bases; nucleotides outside the gene matches: 9. The DNA for the CDR3 is TGCGCCAGCAGCCAAGTGGTACTTACAGGGGACTACACCTTC. Protein: CASSQVVLTGDYTF.

The genes are TRBV19 and TRBJ2-6; TRBD2 might be the D (6 bases). Trimming stripped 5 bases from V and 0 bases from J, with 17 bases between. CDR3 length: 18 amino acids. The germline V gene has CDR1 LNHDA and CDR2 SQIVND (reference sequence). CDR3 region: CASSPPGLSLSGANVLTF. CDR3 nucleotides: TGTGCCAGTAGTCCCCCGGGACTCAGCCTCTCTGGGGCCAACGTCCTGACTTTC.

J is TRBJ2-3 and V is TRBV7-3, with 10 bases fitting TRBD2. Losses at the gene ends were 3 bases for V and 6 bases for J; bases not matched to a gene: 3. There are 14 residues in the CDR3. In germline, CDR1 is SGHTA, CDR2 FQGTGA. The CDR3, as DNA: TGTGCCAGCAGCTTTAGCGGGGGGCCGGATACGCAGTATTTT. Translated, it gives CASSFSGGPDTQYF. Looking up the rest from reference TRBV7-3 and TRBJ2-3 gives the full variable domain: GAGVSQTPSNKVTEKGKYVELRCDPISGHTALYWYRQSLGQGPEFLIYFQGTGAADDSGLPNDRFFAVRPEGSVSTLKIQRTERGDSAVYLCASSFSGGPDTQYFGPGTRLTVL.

The gene calls are TRBV28 and TRBJ2-7; no reliable D call. The length of the CDR3 is 15 residues. Trimming removed 4 bases at V and 3 bases at J, with 16 bases between. Per germline, CDR1 MDHEN and CDR2 SYDVKM. In DNA, the CDR3 is TGTGCCAGCAGTTACCCCCGGACGGATGACTACGAGCAGTACTTC. Protein product: CASSYPRTDDYEQYF.

This chain joins TRBV27 and TRBJ1-2; 8 bases line up with TRBD1. The ends lost 6 bases at V and 4 bases at J; junction bases unmatched: 4. In germline, CDR1 is MNHEY, CDR2 SMNVEV (reference sequence). The CDR3 has 13 residues. CDR3 nucleotides: TGTGCCAGCAGGATCGACAGGGGCTATGGCTACACCTTC. Encoded protein: CASRIDRGYGYTF.

The V call is TRBV18, the J call TRBJ2-1; 10 nucleotides align to TRBD1. The V and J ends lost 7 bases and 5 bases, in that order; junction bases with no gene match: 5. The CDR3 is made up of 14 amino acids. The germline V gene encodes CDR1 KGHSH and CDR2 LQKENI. CDR3 amino acids: CASYRTGGNNEQFF. The CDR3 nucleotides read TGTGCCAGCTACCGGACAGGGGGAAACAATGAGCAGTTCTTC.

The chain uses TRBV29-1 and TRBJ2-2; 8 bases are shared with TRBD1. V dropped 6 bases and J dropped 2; count of bases not matched to a gene: 5. The germline gives CDR1 SQVTM, CDR2 ANQGSEA. The CDR3 loop spans 14 amino acids. The DNA of the CDR3 is TGCAGCGTCCTACAGGGGGACAACACCGGGGAGCTGTTTTTT. Its translation: CSVLQGDNTGELFF.

The rearrangement uses TRBV5-1 and TRBJ2-7; a possible D gene is TRBD1 (5 bases). Trimming pared 2 bases from V and 1 base from J, leaving 10 bases between. This CDR3 region has 14 residues. Germline loops: CDR1 SGHRS, CDR2 YFSETQ. CDR3 residues: CASSLSDSSYEQYF. CDR3 in DNA: TGCGCCAGCAGCTTAAGTGACAGTTCCTACGAGCAGTACTTC.

The CDR3 reads CASSIGTGSGNTIYF. The CDR3 DNA reads TGTGCCAGCAGCATCGGGACAGGTTCTGGAAACACCATATATTTT. The chain employs TRBV11-2 and TRBJ1-3; TRBD1 aligns across 8 bases. CDR1 and CDR2 (germline): SGHAT, FQNNGV. Trimming removed 5 bases from V and 1 base from J; junction bases left unmatched: 4. This CDR3 comprises 15 residues. Together with reference TRBV11-2 and TRBJ1-3, the CDR3 gives the full variable domain: EAGVAQSPRYKIIEKRQSVAFWCNPISGHATLYWYQQILGQGPKLLIQFQNNGVVDDSQLPKDRFSAERLKGVDSTLKIQPAKLEDSAVYLCASSIGTGSGNTIYFGEGSWLTVV.

A few counts support this clone. The V gene is TRBV7-8, the J gene TRBJ2-7; D call uncertain. V dropped 2 bases and J dropped 0 bases, with 11 bases sitting between them. This CDR3 is 15 amino acids long. Germline V lookup: CDR1 SGHVS, CDR2 FQNEAQ. The CDR3 DNA reads TGTGCCAGCAGCTTATACGTGGGCACCTCCTACGAGCAGTACTTC. Its translation is CASSLYVGTSYEQYF.

The chain recombines TRBV13 with TRBJ1-4; possible D gene TRBD1, 5 bases. CDR1 is PRHDT and CDR2 is FYEKMQ in the germline V gene (reference sequence). The CDR3 has 14 amino acids. Trimming shortened V by 6 bases and J by 4 bases, and 12 bases separated the two germline ends. Written as DNA, the CDR3 is TGTGCCAGCAGTCCCGGAGGGGATAATGAAAAACTGTTTTTT. It specifies CASSPGGDNEKLFF.

The V gene is TRBV2, the J gene TRBJ2-2, with a possible D match to TRBD1 (5 bases). The CDR3 has 16 amino acids. V lost 5 bases to trimming and J lost 0 bases, with 13 bases between them. Germline CDR1 SNHLY, CDR2 FYNNEI. This CDR3 is CASSLRTIANTGELFF. The CDR3 region has the DNA TGTGCCAGCAGTCTCCGGACAATCGCGAACACCGGGGAGCTGTTTTTT.

V usage is TRBV2 and J usage is TRBJ2-1; D remains ambiguous. Germline V gene sequence: CDR1 SNHLY, CDR2 FYNNEI. Trimming stripped 3 bases from V and 3 bases from J, with 3 bases between. The CDR3 covers 12 residues. The CDR3 nucleotides are TGTGCCAGCAGTGAGGGCTACAATGAGCAGTTCTTC. This encodes CASSEGYNEQFF. Full variable domain (remainder filled in from reference TRBV2 and TRBJ2-1): EPEVTQTPSHQVTQMGQEVILRCVPISNHLYFYWYRQILGQKVEFLVSFYNNEISEKSEIFDDQFSVERPDGSNFTLKIRSTKLEDSAMYFCASSEGYNEQFFGPGTRLTVL.

The chain recombines TRBV7-9 with TRBJ1-1; TRBD1 matches at 11 bases. CDR1 and CDR2 from the germline V gene are SEHNR and FQNEAQ (reference sequence). The length of the CDR3 is 15 residues. V lost 2 bases to trimming and J lost 7 bases; unmatched junction nucleotides: 6. The CDR3 nucleotides are TGTGCCAGCAGCTTACAGGGACAGGGGGTCGATGAAGCTTTCTTT. Protein product: CASSLQGQGVDEAFF.

This chain connects TRBV5-1 to TRBJ2-7, with 9 bases identical to TRBD1. Trimming removed 0 bases from V and 4 bases from J; junction bases left unmatched: 5. Germline CDR1 SGHRS, CDR2 YFSETQ. CDR3 length equals 15 residues. The CDR3 is CASSLGTGEGYEQYF. DNA of the CDR3: TGCGCCAGCAGCTTGGGGACAGGGGAAGGTTACGAGCAGTACTTC.

This clone was detected only once. The V and J genes are TRBV29-1 and TRBJ2-7; weak D call: TRBD2 (5 bases). The CDR3 length is 14 residues. Trimming removed 3 bases from V and 2 bases from J, with 14 bases in between. Germline assignment: CDR1 SQVTM and CDR2 ANQGSEA. CDR3 coding DNA: TGCAGCGTTGACTCCCAGGAGAGGGCCTACGAGCAGTACTTC. Amino acids: CSVDSQERAYEQYF.

The V gene is TRBV7-9, the J gene TRBJ2-2; D is unresolved. The CDR3 has 12 amino acids. The germline V gene has CDR1 SEHNR and CDR2 FQNEAQ (reference sequence). The germline V and J ends were trimmed by 1 base and 6 bases, with 3 bases remaining between them. CDR3 nucleotides: TGTGCCAGCAGCTTAGACTCCGGGGAGCTGTTTTTT. Amino acids: CASSLDSGELFF. The whole variable domain, filled in from reference TRBV7-9 and TRBJ2-2, reads DTGVSQNPRHKITKRGQNVTFRCDPISEHNRLYWYRQTLGQGPEFLTYFQNEAQLEKSRLLSDRFSAERPKGSFSTLEIQRTEQGDSAMYLCASSLDSGELFFGEGSRLTVL.